Listed below are T cell receptor beta chains from one sample, sequenced in a study of blood T cells in healthy people across ages. Via MiXCR, TCRdb re-called the 5' RACE reads, giving one row per CDR3 protein. The table has roughly 1,500,000 distinct CDR3 sequences, roughly 40% seen once. The sample taken for sequencing was blood. These receptors originate from a woman aged 18-30 years in good health. Both conserved end residues are part of each CDR3. Each record gives: D gene, clone size, V gene, J gene, CDR3 protein, CDR3 DNA. The D gene is left open where the match is weak. Size is stated for part of the rows, as once, few or many counts, or as a class when the clone is expanded.

d_gene: -
abundance: few
v_gene: TRBV6-5
j_gene: TRBJ1-2
CDR3aa: CASSYSNPGLPTKYGYTF
CDR3nt: TGTGCCAGCAGTTACTCGAATCCTGGCCTCCCGACGAAATATGGCTACACCTTC

d_gene: TRBD1
abundance: -
v_gene: TRBV7-9
j_gene: TRBJ1-2
CDR3aa: CASSLEVTGQGFGYTF
CDR3nt: TGTGCCAGCAGCTTAGAGGTTACGGGACAGGGATTTGGCTACACCTTC

d_gene: TRBD1
abundance: -
v_gene: TRBV9
j_gene: TRBJ1-2
CDR3aa: CASSAGQGASGYTF
CDR3nt: TGTGCCAGCAGCGCGGGACAGGGGGCTAGCGGCTACACCTTC

d_gene: TRBD2
abundance: few
v_gene: TRBV15
j_gene: TRBJ2-5
CDR3aa: CATSRGGTTQETQYF
CDR3nt: TGTGCCACCAGCAGAGGAGGGACTACTCAAGAGACCCAGTACTTC

d_gene: -
abundance: -
v_gene: TRBV30
j_gene: TRBJ2-5
CDR3aa: CARSTTGTPAGETQYF
CDR3nt: TGTGCCCGGAGTACTACGGGGACTCCTGCGGGAGAGACCCAGTACTTC

d_gene: TRBD1
abundance: -
v_gene: TRBV28
j_gene: TRBJ1-1
CDR3aa: CASSTPTGVVFMNTEAFF
CDR3nt: TGTGCCAGCAGTACGCCGACAGGGGTAGTGTTCATGAACACTGAAGCTTTCTTT

d_gene: -
abundance: -
v_gene: TRBV24-1
j_gene: TRBJ2-5
CDR3aa: CATSDPSTEGETQYF
CDR3nt: TGTGCCACCAGTGACCCTTCGACGGAAGGGGAGACCCAGTACTTC

d_gene: -
abundance: -
v_gene: TRBV5-1
j_gene: TRBJ1-5
CDR3aa: CASGLTEGNQPQHF
CDR3nt: TGCGCCAGCGGATTGACAGAGGGGAATCAGCCCCAGCATTTT

d_gene: -
abundance: -
v_gene: TRBV11-2
j_gene: TRBJ1-2
CDR3aa: CASSLQDGLNYGYTF
CDR3nt: TGTGCCAGCAGCTTACAAGACGGCCTAAACTATGGCTACACCTTC

d_gene: -
abundance: few
v_gene: TRBV29-1
j_gene: TRBJ2-7
CDR3aa: CSVEDRRGPHEQYF
CDR3nt: TGCAGCGTTGAAGATCGCCGGGGGCCTCATGAGCAGTACTTC

d_gene: -
abundance: -
v_gene: TRBV7-2
j_gene: TRBJ2-7
CDR3aa: CASSSYLDYEQYF
CDR3nt: TGTGCCAGCAGCTCGTATCTAGACTACGAGCAGTACTTC

d_gene: -
abundance: -
v_gene: TRBV20-1
j_gene: TRBJ2-1
CDR3aa: CSARDQLDEQFF
CDR3nt: TGCAGTGCTAGAGATCAATTGGACGAGCAGTTCTTC

d_gene: -
abundance: -
v_gene: TRBV7-9
j_gene: TRBJ1-6
CDR3aa: CASSLVSVRGALISPLHF
CDR3nt: TGTGCCAGCAGCTTAGTTTCTGTTCGGGGGGCGCTGATATCACCCCTCCACTTT

d_gene: -
abundance: few
v_gene: TRBV6-1
j_gene: TRBJ1-4
CDR3aa: CASSEAQRAINEKLFF
CDR3nt: TGTGCCAGCAGTGAAGCGCAAAGGGCCATTAATGAAAAACTGTTTTTT

d_gene: -
abundance: -
v_gene: TRBV12-3/TRBV12-4
j_gene: TRBJ2-5
CDR3aa: CASSFRLGNEQYF
CDR3nt: TGTGCCAGCAGTTTCAGACTGGGCAATGAGCAGTACTTC

d_gene: TRBD2
abundance: few
v_gene: TRBV7-2
j_gene: TRBJ2-7
CDR3aa: CASSPRTSGRTLSYEQYF
CDR3nt: TGTGCCAGCAGCCCAAGGACTAGCGGGAGGACTCTTAGTTACGAGCAGTACTTC

d_gene: -
abundance: few
v_gene: TRBV20-1
j_gene: TRBJ2-5
CDR3aa: CSARDLPSVQETQYF
CDR3nt: TGCAGTGCTAGAGATTTACCGAGCGTTCAAGAGACCCAGTACTTC

d_gene: -
abundance: few
v_gene: TRBV18
j_gene: TRBJ2-7
CDR3aa: CASSPPGTLDEQYF
CDR3nt: TGTGCCAGCTCACCACCGGGGACTCTCGACGAGCAGTACTTC

d_gene: -
abundance: -
v_gene: TRBV6-6
j_gene: TRBJ2-5
CDR3aa: CASGGTGKAETQYF
CDR3nt: TGTGCCAGCGGAGGAACAGGGAAAGCAGAGACCCAGTACTTC

d_gene: -
abundance: -
v_gene: TRBV6-2/TRBV6-3
j_gene: TRBJ2-3
CDR3aa: CASRTWKGSTIDTQYF
CDR3nt: TGTGCCAGCCGGACATGGAAGGGCTCCACCATAGATACGCAGTATTTT

d_gene: -
abundance: -
v_gene: TRBV6-2/TRBV6-3
j_gene: TRBJ1-2
CDR3aa: CASSHREQDGYTF
CDR3nt: TGTGCCAGCAGTCACAGGGAGCAGGATGGCTACACCTTC

d_gene: TRBD1
abundance: -
v_gene: TRBV25-1
j_gene: TRBJ2-7
CDR3aa: CASSGQGPSSSYNEQYF
CDR3nt: TGTGCCAGCAGTGGACAGGGGCCCTCGAGCTCCTACAATGAGCAGTACTTC

d_gene: -
abundance: -
v_gene: TRBV9
j_gene: TRBJ1-2
CDR3aa: CASSVDENYGYTF
CDR3nt: TGTGCCAGCAGCGTCGACGAGAACTATGGCTACACCTTC

d_gene: TRBD1
abundance: -
v_gene: TRBV5-1
j_gene: TRBJ2-6
CDR3aa: CASSSTGYVANVLTF
CDR3nt: TGCGCCAGCAGCTCGACAGGGTATGTGGCCAACGTCCTGACTTTC

d_gene: -
abundance: many
v_gene: TRBV7-2
j_gene: TRBJ2-7
CDR3aa: CASSLYYEQYF
CDR3nt: TGTGCCAGCAGTTTATACTACGAGCAGTACTTC

d_gene: TRBD1
abundance: -
v_gene: TRBV28
j_gene: TRBJ2-7
CDR3aa: CASSYLRSGTGAYEQYF
CDR3nt: TGTGCCAGCAGTTATCTTCGGTCGGGGACAGGGGCCTACGAGCAGTACTTC

d_gene: TRBD2
abundance: -
v_gene: TRBV20-1
j_gene: TRBJ2-7
CDR3aa: CSAAPLTSGVYEQYF
CDR3nt: TGCAGTGCCGCCCCCCTGACTAGCGGGGTCTACGAGCAGTACTTC

d_gene: -
abundance: -
v_gene: TRBV30
j_gene: TRBJ2-7
CDR3aa: CAWSVRGYEQYF
CDR3nt: TGTGCCTGGAGTGTACGGGGCTACGAGCAGTACTTC

d_gene: TRBD1
abundance: few
v_gene: TRBV6-2/TRBV6-3
j_gene: TRBJ2-5
CDR3aa: CASSWTGGETQYF
CDR3nt: TGTGCCAGCAGTTGGACAGGGGGAGAGACCCAGTACTTC

d_gene: TRBD2
abundance: few
v_gene: TRBV20-1
j_gene: TRBJ2-7
CDR3aa: CSARDGSGGSSYEQYF
CDR3nt: TGCAGTGCTAGAGATGGGAGCGGGGGTTCCTCCTACGAGCAGTACTTC

d_gene: TRBD1
abundance: -
v_gene: TRBV10-3
j_gene: TRBJ1-5
CDR3aa: CAISAQGSNQPQHF
CDR3nt: TGTGCCATCAGCGCACAGGGGAGCAATCAGCCCCAGCATTTT

d_gene: -
abundance: -
v_gene: TRBV15
j_gene: TRBJ1-2
CDR3aa: CATSRDMDPPDYGYTF
CDR3nt: TGTGCCACCAGCAGAGATATGGACCCTCCTGACTATGGCTACACCTTC

d_gene: TRBD2
abundance: few
v_gene: TRBV9
j_gene: TRBJ2-3
CDR3aa: CASSRREGSTDTQYF
CDR3nt: TGTGCCAGCAGTAGGAGGGAGGGGAGCACAGATACGCAGTATTTT

d_gene: TRBD1
abundance: -
v_gene: TRBV4-2
j_gene: TRBJ1-5
CDR3aa: CASSPTTGNSNQPQHF
CDR3nt: TGTGCCAGCAGCCCAACGACAGGGAATAGCAATCAGCCCCAGCATTTT

d_gene: -
abundance: -
v_gene: TRBV4-1
j_gene: TRBJ1-4
CDR3aa: CASSQDAGGTTNEKLFF
CDR3nt: TGCGCCAGCAGCCAAGATGCCGGGGGAACAACTAATGAAAAACTGTTTTTT

d_gene: TRBD1
abundance: -
v_gene: TRBV9
j_gene: TRBJ2-3
CDR3aa: CASSLRDRENLAGTPSTDTQYF
CDR3nt: TGTGCCAGCTCGCTCCGGGACAGGGAAAACTTGGCGGGGACCCCTAGCACAGATACGCAGTATTTT

d_gene: TRBD2
abundance: -
v_gene: TRBV6-5
j_gene: TRBJ2-2
CDR3aa: CASRLAGGLTGELFF
CDR3nt: TGTGCCAGCAGACTAGCGGGGGGCTTAACCGGGGAGCTGTTTTTT

d_gene: -
abundance: -
v_gene: TRBV14
j_gene: TRBJ2-1
CDR3aa: CASSRLSGRYNEQFF
CDR3nt: TGTGCCAGCAGCCGCCTATCGGGACGATACAATGAGCAGTTCTTC

d_gene: -
abundance: -
v_gene: TRBV5-1
j_gene: TRBJ2-1
CDR3aa: CASSTDSNEQFF
CDR3nt: TGCGCCAGCAGCACCGACAGCAATGAGCAGTTCTTC

d_gene: TRBD2
abundance: -
v_gene: TRBV12-3/TRBV12-4
j_gene: TRBJ2-1
CDR3aa: CASSARTSGNEQFF
CDR3nt: TGTGCCAGCAGTGCCCGGACTAGCGGTAATGAGCAGTTCTTC

d_gene: TRBD2
abundance: few
v_gene: TRBV4-1
j_gene: TRBJ2-1
CDR3aa: CASSQAGAGGEQFF
CDR3nt: TGCGCCAGCAGCCAAGCGGGAGCGGGAGGTGAGCAGTTCTTC

d_gene: -
abundance: -
v_gene: TRBV28
j_gene: TRBJ1-5
CDR3aa: CASRTGSYQPQHF
CDR3nt: TGTGCCAGCAGGACGGGCAGCTATCAGCCCCAGCATTTT

d_gene: TRBD1
abundance: -
v_gene: TRBV18
j_gene: TRBJ2-3
CDR3aa: CASSPRQGWPGTQYF
CDR3nt: TGTGCCAGCTCACCACGACAGGGGTGGCCAGGTACGCAGTATTTT

d_gene: TRBD1
abundance: few
v_gene: TRBV29-1
j_gene: TRBJ2-7
CDR3aa: CSVGTGTDYEQYF
CDR3nt: TGCAGCGTTGGGACAGGGACCGACTACGAGCAGTACTTC

d_gene: TRBD2
abundance: few
v_gene: TRBV29-1
j_gene: TRBJ2-1
CDR3aa: CSVEVTGSGGLTSSYNEQFF
CDR3nt: TGCAGCGTTGAAGTAACGGGTAGCGGGGGGCTTACCAGCTCCTACAATGAGCAGTTCTTC

d_gene: -
abundance: few
v_gene: TRBV12-5
j_gene: TRBJ2-5
CDR3aa: CASGQGEVSQETQYF
CDR3nt: TGTGCTAGTGGCCAGGGGGAGGTCTCACAAGAGACCCAGTACTTC

d_gene: TRBD2
abundance: few
v_gene: TRBV20-1
j_gene: TRBJ2-1
CDR3aa: CSALVAGGYNEQFF
CDR3nt: TGCAGTGCTCTCGTAGCGGGGGGGTACAATGAGCAGTTCTTC

d_gene: TRBD2
abundance: few
v_gene: TRBV19
j_gene: TRBJ2-1
CDR3aa: CASMETSGVDEQFF
CDR3nt: TGTGCCAGTATGGAGACTAGCGGGGTCGATGAGCAGTTCTTC